The 25 T cell receptor beta chains below come from one sample, sequenced in a study of T cells in Graves' hyperthyroidism and ophthalmopathy. Regions amplified from RNA transcripts were the TCR beta CDR3 regions. Primed by the HTBI set, a first-round RT-PCR was run on the TCR CDR3. TCRdb re-analysed the multiplex PCR reads in MiXCR, keeping a single row per CDR3 protein. This sample has a few hundred thousand distinct CDR3 sequences, with approximately 12% found just once. Sample: blood. All receptors come from a man younger than 45 with Graves' hyperthyroidism that later progressed to Graves' ophthalmopathy.

This clonotype turned up a few times. The chain links TRBV18 to TRBJ2-7; 7 bases fit TRBD1. This CDR3 has 14 residues. J lost 3 bases, V lost 3 bases, and 5 bases had no gene match. Germline V gene lookup returns CDR1 KGHSH and CDR2 LQKENI. In DNA form, the CDR3 reads TGTGCCAGCTCACCGACAGGGCGAAACTACGAGCAGTACTTC. Residues: CASSPTGRNYEQYF.

This clonotype has at least ten counts. The genes are TRBV6-1 and TRBJ1-5; a possible D gene is TRBD1 (5 bases). This CDR3 is 18 amino acids long. The germline V gene has CDR1 MNHNS and CDR2 SASEGT. The V gene lost 10 bases and the J gene lost 1 base, with 26 bases spanning the gap. CDR3 bases: TGTGCCACCGTCCGGAGCAGGGTGGGGGGGGGGAGCAATCAGCCCCAGCATTTT. Its translation is CATVRSRVGGGSNQPQHF.

This clonotype was observed many times. The rearrangement uses TRBV28 and TRBJ1-2; D is perhaps TRBD1 (6 bases). V was cut by 4 bases and J by 6 bases, with 18 bases left in between. This CDR3 region has 15 residues. Germline V gives CDR1 MDHEN, CDR2 SYDVKM. The CDR3, as DNA: TGTGCCAGCAGTTCACATCGAAACAGGGTCCATGGCTACACCTTC. It codes for CASSSHRNRVHGYTF.

This clonotype was seen repeatedly, ten times or more. DNA for the CDR3: TGTGCCAGCAGTGAAACAGGGGCGAGCTCCTACAATGAGCAGTTCTTC. It is translated as CASSETGASSYNEQFF. The chain uses TRBV28 and TRBJ2-1; TRBD1 agrees at 7 bases. This CDR3 has 16 residues. CDR1 and CDR2 (germline): MDHEN, SYDVKM. The V gene end was trimmed by 5 bases and the J gene end by 0 bases; junction bases not matched to a gene: 7. Complete variable domain (other parts from reference TRBV28 and TRBJ2-1): DVKVTQSSRYLVKRTGEKVFLECVQDMDHENMFWYRQDPGLGLRLIYFSYDVKMKEKGDIPEGYSVSREKKERFSLILESASTNQTSMYLCASSETGASSYNEQFFGPGTRLTVL.

This clonotype came up many times. This rearrangement joins TRBV5-6 to TRBJ2-1; D possibly uses TRBD1 or TRBD2 (5 bases each). The CDR3 has 15 residues. The germline V gene has CDR1 SGHDT and CDR2 YYEEEE. V shed 0 bases and J shed 6 bases, with 13 bases lying between them. CDR3 sequence: CASSLGWDASNEQFF. DNA for the CDR3: TGTGCCAGCAGCTTGGGGTGGGACGCCAGCAATGAGCAGTTCTTC.

This clonotype was counted at least ten times. The V and J genes are TRBV28 and TRBJ1-1, with a weak D call TRBD1 (6 bases). This CDR3 contains 14 residues. V lost 7 bases to trimming and J lost 7 bases, with 19 bases between them. The germline V gene encodes CDR1 MDHEN and CDR2 SYDVKM. CDR3 protein: CASIPGGRIYEAFF. The CDR3 DNA reads TGTGCCAGCATCCCCGGGGGCCGAATTTATGAAGCTTTCTTT.

The table lists this clonotype with many counts. The rearrangement joins TRBV11-2 to TRBJ2-3; D is ambiguous. Between the trimmed V and J ends, which lost 1 base and 4 bases, there was a span of 9 bases. This CDR3 has 14 residues. Germline CDR1 is SGHAT and CDR2 is FQNNGV. CDR3 DNA: TGTGCCAGCAGCTTAGGTGGGGTTGCAGATACGCAGTATTTT. Translated: CASSLGGVADTQYF. Supplemented by reference TRBV11-2 and TRBJ2-3, the full variable domain reads EAGVAQSPRYKIIEKRQSVAFWCNPISGHATLYWYQQILGQGPKLLIQFQNNGVVDDSQLPKDRFSAERLKGVDSTLKIQPAKLEDSAVYLCASSLGGVADTQYFGPGTRLTVL.

Remarks on this clonotype: One end of the junction varies from germline; a read error may be responsible. The CDR3 reads CASSLAGVSEKLFF. Here the CDR3 DNA reads TGTGCCAGCAGTTTAGCAGGGGTTTCCGAAAAACTGTTTTTT. The V gene is TRBV7-9, the J gene TRBJ1-4; tentative D call: TRBD1 (6 bases). This CDR3 has 14 amino acids. Germline V gene sequence: CDR1 SEHNR, CDR2 FQNEAQ (reference sequence). Full variable domain (remainder filled in from reference TRBV7-9 and TRBJ1-4): DTGVSQNPRHKITKRGQNVTFRCDPISEHNRLYWYRQTLGQGPEFLTYFQNEAQLEKSRLLSDRFSAERPKGSFSTLEIQRTEQGDSAMYLCASSLAGVSEKLFFGSGTQLSVL.

This clonotype was recorded a few times. The gene calls are TRBV5-6 and TRBJ2-1; 13 bases are shared with TRBD2. From germline, CDR1 is SGHDT and CDR2 YYEEEE. The V and J ends lost 2 bases and 14 bases, in that order; junction bases with no gene match: 1. The CDR3 extends over 12 amino acids. The CDR3 reads CASSFGLAGEFF. In DNA form, the CDR3 reads TGTGCCAGCAGCTTCGGACTAGCGGGAGAGTTCTTC.

At least ten counts were recorded for this clonotype. This chain links TRBV7-9 with TRBJ2-1; D call uncertain. This CDR3 is 15 amino acids long. The V end lost 1 base, the J end lost 4 bases, and 11 bases lay between the germline ends. Germline V CDR1 and CDR2: SEHNR, FQNEAQ (reference sequence). DNA of the CDR3: TGTGCCAGCAGCTTAGGGCCCTCAGCTTACAATGAGCAGTTCTTC. The encoded protein is CASSLGPSAYNEQFF.

At least ten counts were recorded for this clonotype. This rearrangement joins TRBV12-3 or TRBV12-4 to TRBJ1-2, with D uncertain. Deletions cut 0 bases from V and 4 bases from J, with 12 bases between. The CDR3 is 15 residues long. DNA of the CDR3: TGTGCCAGCAGTTTAGCGGGTTCCGGGGTCTATGGCTACACCTTC. This translates into CASSLAGSGVYGYTF.

In its sample, this clonotype was seen a few times. CDR3 residues: CAWSAAGQPQHF. Here the CDR3 DNA reads TGTGCCTGGAGTGCGGCAGGTCAGCCCCAGCATTTT. J is TRBJ1-5 and V is TRBV30; no firm D call. Deletions cut 1 base from V and 6 bases from J, with 7 bases between. Germline V gene lookup returns CDR1 GTSNPN and CDR2 SVGIG (reference sequence). The CDR3 is made up of 12 amino acids. Variable domain in full (rest from reference TRBV30 and TRBJ1-5): SQTIHQWPATLVQPVGSPLSLECTVEGTSNPNLYWYRQAAGRGLQLLFYSVGIGQISSEVPQNLSASRPQDRQFILSSKKLLLSDSGFYLCAWSAAGQPQHFGDGTRLSIL.

This clonotype occurred many times. The J gene is TRBJ2-5, the V gene TRBV11-2; D might be TRBD1 (5 bases). The germline V and J ends were trimmed by 5 bases and 5 bases, with 18 bases remaining between them. This CDR3 contains 15 residues. Germline V CDR1 and CDR2: SGHAT, FQNNGV. CDR3 amino acids: CASSPVRRQYETQYF. The DNA for the CDR3 is TGTGCCAGCAGCCCCGTGCGGCGACAGTACGAGACCCAGTACTTC.

On this clonotype itself: This clone may be a read error of a much larger clone one base away. V and J are TRBV12-3 or TRBV12-4 and TRBJ2-5; D is perhaps TRBD2 (6 bases). Trimming left V 5 bases short and J 7 bases short, with 14 bases between. This CDR3 is 13 amino acids long. CDR3 nucleotide sequence: TGTGCCAGCAGTGGGACGCCGGGAGTGACCCAGTACTTC. Amino acids: CASSGTPGVTQYF.

The V gene is TRBV7-2, the J gene TRBJ2-7; D is perhaps TRBD2 (6 bases). Germline lookup yields CDR1 SGHTA and CDR2 FQGNSA. V was cut by 1 base and J by 3 bases, with 16 bases left in between. The CDR3 covers 16 residues. CDR3 region: CASSLGAREVGYEQYF. Here the CDR3 DNA reads TGTGCCAGCAGCTTAGGAGCCAGGGAGGTAGGCTACGAGCAGTACTTC.

The chain joins TRBV9 to TRBJ2-7; D remains unclear. CDR3 size: 15 residues. CDR1 and CDR2 (germline): SGDLS, YYNGEE. Trimming shortened V by 4 bases and J by 2 bases, and 16 bases separated the two germline ends. This CDR3 reads CASSPSSGRTYEQYF. The DNA of the CDR3 is TGTGCCAGCAGCCCCTCATCAGGCAGGACCTACGAGCAGTACTTC.

The rearrangement uses TRBV12-3 or TRBV12-4 and TRBJ1-1; TRBD1 aligns across 9 bases. Losses at the gene ends were 6 bases for V and 5 bases for J; bases not matched to a gene: 4. The CDR3 contains 13 residues. The CDR3 coding sequence is TGTGCCAGCAGCACAGGGGGCAAGACTGAAGCTTTCTTT. This sequence encodes CASSTGGKTEAFF.

Notes on this clonotype: A much larger clone differs from this one at a single base, so this may be a read error. The V call is TRBV28, the J call TRBJ1-5; D gene unclear. Trimming stripped 3 bases from V and 9 bases from J, with 18 bases between. There are 15 residues in the CDR3. Germline V gene data show CDR1 as MDHEN and CDR2 as SYDVKM. CDR3 in amino acids: CASSFPGLYIRPQHF. CDR3 DNA sequence: TGTGCCAGCAGTTTCCCAGGCCTTTACATACGGCCCCAGCATTTT.

This sequence joins TRBV27 and TRBJ2-7, with TRBD2 matching over 10 bases. CDR1 is MNHEY and CDR2 is SMNVEV in the germline V gene (reference sequence). The J segment lost 6 bases and the V segment lost 7 bases, leaving 9 bases of the junction unmatched. The CDR3 extends over 14 amino acids. In DNA form, the CDR3 reads TGTGCCAGCACTAGCGGGGGTCTCGGGGTCGAGCAGTACTTC. Protein product: CASTSGGLGVEQYF.

This clonotype was observed at least ten times. This chain links TRBV11-2 with TRBJ1-2; D is unclear. From germline, CDR1 is SGHAT and CDR2 FQNNGV. V lost 1 base and J 8 bases, leaving 11 bases between the germline ends. The CDR3 runs to 13 residues. The CDR3 coding sequence is TGTGCCAGCAGCTTAGCCGGGGATGGAGGCTACACCTTC. It yields the protein CASSLAGDGGYTF.

This clonotype has at least ten counts. J is TRBJ2-7 and V is TRBV11-3, with 8 bases fitting TRBD1. CDR3 length equals 18 residues. The germline gives CDR1 SGHNT, CDR2 YENEEA. With 4 bases clipped from V and 1 base from J, the junction kept 15 bases outside the gene matches. The CDR3 sequence is CASSWLGGMGQASYEQYF. In DNA form, the CDR3 reads TGTGCCAGCAGCTGGTTAGGGGGAATGGGACAGGCGTCCTACGAGCAGTACTTC.

The chain uses TRBV18 and TRBJ2-6; D gene ambiguous. With 0 bases removed from V and 8 bases from J, the gap between germline ends came to 8 bases. The CDR3 runs 14 residues. In germline, CDR1 is KGHSH, CDR2 LQKENI. CDR3 protein: CASSPPRDSNVLTF. The DNA for the CDR3 is TGTGCCAGCTCACCACCGAGAGATTCCAACGTCCTGACTTTC.

This clonotype was recorded only once. The chain has TRBV12-5 and TRBJ1-1, with D uncertain. The CDR3 contains 16 residues. Germline lookup yields CDR1 LGHNT and CDR2 FRNRAP. Trimming stripped 2 bases from V and 4 bases from J, with 17 bases between. CDR3 DNA sequence: TGTGCTAGTGGTTTGCCGTCGGCCGGACGGAGCACTGAAGCTTTCTTT. Its protein product is CASGLPSAGRSTEAFF.

In its sample, this clonotype was seen many times. The chain has TRBV6-1 and TRBJ2-2; D is unclear. Germline CDR1 reads MNHNS; CDR2 reads SASEGT. CDR3 length: 13 residues. V was cut by 5 bases and J by 6 bases, with 10 bases left in between. CDR3 bases: TGTGCCAGCAGTTATAAAGGGCCCGGGGAGCTGTTTTTT. Its translation: CASSYKGPGELFF.

The chain employs TRBV2 and TRBJ1-4; D remains unclear. The CDR3 has 15 amino acids. V gave up 3 bases and J gave up 7 bases, with 15 bases separating them. The germline CDR1 and CDR2 sequences are SNHLY and FYNNEI. The CDR3 loop is CASSDTAWAGEKLFF. CDR3 sequence (DNA): TGTGCCAGCAGTGACACGGCTTGGGCGGGTGAAAAACTGTTTTTT. The complete variable domain, with remaining parts taken from reference TRBV2 and TRBJ1-4, reads EPEVTQTPSHQVTQMGQEVILRCVPISNHLYFYWYRQILGQKVEFLVSFYNNEISEKSEIFDDQFSVERPDGSNFTLKIRSTKLEDSAMYFCASSDTAWAGEKLFFGSGTQLSVL.